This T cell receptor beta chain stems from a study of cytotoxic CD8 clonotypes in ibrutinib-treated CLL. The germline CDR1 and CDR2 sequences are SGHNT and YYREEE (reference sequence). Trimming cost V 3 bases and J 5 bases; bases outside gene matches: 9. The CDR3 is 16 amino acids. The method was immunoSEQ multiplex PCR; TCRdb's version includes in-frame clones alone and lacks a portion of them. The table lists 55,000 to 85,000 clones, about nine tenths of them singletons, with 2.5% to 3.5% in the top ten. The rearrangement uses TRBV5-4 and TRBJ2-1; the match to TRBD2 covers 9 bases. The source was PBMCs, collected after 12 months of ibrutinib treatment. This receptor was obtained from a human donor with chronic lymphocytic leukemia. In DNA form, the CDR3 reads TGTGCCAGCAGCTCCCAGTTGGCGGGAGGGGACAATGAGCAGTTCTTC. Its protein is CASSSQLAGGDNEQFF.